The 25 T cell receptor beta chains listed next were all sequenced from one sample in a study of human T cells and chemical hapten exposure. TCRdb re-called the RACE reads with MiXCR, one entry per CDR3 protein. The sample shows 150,000 to 200,000 distinct CDR3 sequences, around 24% of them seen only once. The time point is: patch test 1, 2 weeks after DPC sensitization. Treatment reported: therapeutic diphenylcyclopropenone sensitization with weekly scalp DPC. The sequencing here drew on whole blood, taken in connection with sensitization to the hapten diphenylcyclopropenone (DPC). Receptors were obtained from a woman aged 50 to 60 with alopecia areata. Some clones in this sample may be carry-over from other donors' samples.

This clonotype was counted between two and nine times. This chain connects TRBV11-2 to TRBJ1-1, with a weak D call TRBD1 (5 bases). Germline CDR1 reads SGHAT; CDR2 reads FQNNGV. Trimming stripped 4 bases from V and 5 bases from J, with 11 bases between. This CDR3 comprises 13 residues. Here the CDR3 DNA reads TGTGCCAGCAGCTCGCCCAGGGTTACTGAAGCTTTCTTT. Amino acids: CASSSPRVTEAFF.

The CDR3 here is CASSTRDMNTGELFF. CDR3 DNA: TGCGCCAGCAGCACCCGGGACATGAACACCGGGGAGCTGTTTTTT. The V and J genes are TRBV5-1 and TRBJ2-2, with TRBD1 as a possible D gene (6 bases). Germline loops: CDR1 SGHRS, CDR2 YFSETQ. The V end was cut by 4 bases, the J end by 1 base, with 11 bases between. The CDR3 runs to 15 residues.

The table lists this clonotype with a few counts. The chain has TRBV4-1 and TRBJ2-3, with 8 bases that match TRBD2. The CDR3 spans 16 residues. Germline CDR1 and CDR2: MGHRA and YSYEKL. J was trimmed by 4 bases and V by 4 bases; bases with no gene match: 10. DNA for the CDR3: TGCGCCAGCAGCCCCGGAAGCGGGGGTGTCGCAGATACGCAGTATTTT. Amino acids: CASSPGSGGVADTQYF.

The J gene is TRBJ1-1, the V gene TRBV9; TRBD1 is a possible D gene (6 bases). Germline V gene lookup returns CDR1 SGDLS and CDR2 YYNGEE. V lost 0 bases, J lost 4 bases, and 16 bases lay in between. The CDR3 is 16 residues long. CDR3 bases: TGTGCCAGCAGCGTAGGGGGGCGAGGGTCGCTCACTGAAGCTTTCTTT. Protein sequence: CASSVGGRGSLTEAFF.

This clonotype was counted a few times. The chain joins TRBV29-1 to TRBJ2-7; TRBD1 aligns across 7 bases. Trimming removed 6 bases from V and 4 bases from J; junction bases left unmatched: 6. The CDR3 sequence is 12 residues long. CDR1 and CDR2 from the germline V gene are SQVTM and ANQGSEA. This CDR3 reads CSVEGARYEQYF. In DNA, the CDR3 is TGCAGCGTCGAGGGGGCGCGATACGAGCAGTACTTC.

The chain joins TRBV7-3 to TRBJ2-3, with D perhaps being TRBD1 or TRBD2 (6 bases each). The CDR3 extends over 14 amino acids. With 0 bases removed from V and 8 bases from J, the gap between germline ends came to 12 bases. CDR1 SGHTA and CDR2 FQGTGA come from the germline V gene. CDR3: CASSLTGGWGTQYF. In DNA form, the CDR3 reads TGTGCCAGCAGCTTAACCGGGGGCTGGGGTACGCAGTATTTT.

The V call is TRBV20-1, the J call TRBJ1-3; D ambiguous. V was cut by 2 bases and J by 0 bases, with 2 bases left in between. The CDR3 is 12 residues long. CDR1 DFQATT and CDR2 SNEGSKA come from the germline V gene (reference sequence). The CDR3 nucleotides read TGCAGTGCTAGATACTCTGGAAACACCATATATTTT. This sequence encodes CSARYSGNTIYF.

The rearrangement uses TRBV12-3 or TRBV12-4 and TRBJ1-2, with D unclear. The CDR3 contains 14 residues. With 3 bases removed from V and 7 bases from J, the gap between germline ends came to 15 bases. CDR3 amino acids: CASSLSVGDGGYTF. In nucleotides, the CDR3 is TGTGCCAGCAGTTTGAGTGTAGGTGACGGTGGCTACACCTTC.

This clonotype occurred a few times. The chain combines TRBV20-1 with TRBJ2-4; 10 bases agree with TRBD1. This CDR3 is built from 14 residues. Germline V CDR1 and CDR2: DFQATT, SNEGSKA (reference sequence). V was pared by 6 bases and J by 4 bases, with 6 bases of the junction left unmatched. The CDR3 protein is CSALPGQGKNIQYF. The CDR3 bases are TGCAGTGCGTTGCCGGGACAGGGGAAAAACATTCAGTACTTC.

CDR3: CASSLAGAGSTEAFF. The CDR3 DNA reads TGCGCCAGCAGCTTGGCCGGGGCAGGGAGCACTGAAGCTTTCTTT. The V and J genes are TRBV5-1 and TRBJ1-1, with a tentative D call TRBD1 (5 bases). Trimming removed 0 bases from V and 4 bases from J, with 13 bases in between. Germline V gene lookup returns CDR1 SGHRS and CDR2 YFSETQ. The CDR3 is made up of 15 amino acids.

The chain has TRBV3-1 and TRBJ2-5; D is undetermined. Trimming removed 2 bases from V and 3 bases from J, with 7 bases in between. Germline-derived CDR1 and CDR2 are LGHDT and YNNKEL (reference sequence). CDR3 size: 13 residues. The CDR3 DNA reads TGTGCCAGCAGCCAAAGAGGTGAAGAGACCCAGTACTTC. Its protein is CASSQRGEETQYF.

This chain links TRBV12-3 or TRBV12-4 with TRBJ2-3; 8 positions agree with TRBD1. With 6 bases clipped from V and 5 bases from J, the junction kept 7 bases outside the gene matches. The CDR3 covers 14 residues. CDR3 nucleotide sequence: TGTGCCAGCAGGAAGACAGGGGCTGAAGATACGCAGTATTTT. This codes for CASRKTGAEDTQYF.

This clonotype was counted many times. The rearrangement joins TRBV20-1 to TRBJ2-6; 10 nucleotides line up with TRBD2. The CDR3 sequence is 16 residues long. Per the germline V gene, CDR1 is DFQATT and CDR2 is SNEGSKA (reference sequence). V lost 2 bases to trimming and J lost 9 bases; unmatched junction nucleotides: 10. CDR3: CSARLPAKREGNVLTF. The CDR3 nucleotides are TGCAGTGCTAGACTTCCTGCTAAGCGGGAGGGCAACGTCCTGACTTTC.

In its sample, this clonotype was seen a few times. The CDR3 ends on some other residue instead of the conserved phenylalanine or tryptophan, so this is likely a read error. The DNA is left out, because the CDR3 cannot be placed on it with certainty; the CDR3 is given as TCRdb lists it. The chain combines TRBV21-1 with TRBJ2-7; TRBD1, as called in the table, went unchecked against the DNA. TRBV21-1 counts as a pseudogene. The CDR3 totals 12 residues, both ends included. CDR3 amino acids: CASSVPTGTVSN.

This clonotype was found many times. V usage is TRBV29-1 and J usage is TRBJ1-1; TRBD1 is a possible D gene (6 bases). V lost 5 bases and J lost 0, with 10 bases in between. CDR3 size: 13 residues. CDR1 and CDR2 from the germline V gene are SQVTM and ANQGSEA. CDR3 DNA: TGCAGCGTTTCGAACAGGGTGAACACTGAAGCTTTCTTT. Translated, it gives CSVSNRVNTEAFF.

The chain links TRBV5-6 to TRBJ1-1, with 7 bases matching TRBD1. In germline, CDR1 is SGHDT, CDR2 YYEEEE. The CDR3 consists of 14 residues. Trimming at V came to 4 bases and at J to 4 bases, leaving 7 bases not matched to a gene. The CDR3 region is CASSRDRAPTEAFF. The CDR3 DNA reads TGTGCCAGCAGCCGCGACAGGGCCCCCACTGAAGCTTTCTTT.

Worth noting for this clonotype: The DNA is omitted, as the CDR3 cannot be located on it reliably, and the CDR3 follows TCRdb's listing. The chain is built from TRBV21-1 and TRBJ1-2; the tabulated D call, TRBD1, remains unverified against the DNA. TRBV21-1 is listed as a pseudogene. A total of 15 residues make up the CDR3, ends included. The chain's CDR3 is CASRVGRGTNYGYTF.

This clonotype was detected only a few times. V is TRBV5-4 and J is TRBJ1-6; TRBD1 is a possible D gene (5 bases). V lost 4 bases, J lost 9 bases, and 17 bases lay in between. This CDR3 has 15 residues. CDR1 is SGHNT, CDR2 YYREEE, per germline (reference sequence). The CDR3 DNA follows: TGTGCCAGCAGCGGGACCGGGCGGCTTGTTTCACCCCTCCACTTT. It yields the protein CASSGTGRLVSPLHF.

This chain connects TRBV28 to TRBJ2-3; 11 nucleotides match TRBD1. The CDR3 extends over 16 amino acids. J lost 4 bases, V lost 2 bases, and 5 bases had no gene match. Germline V gives CDR1 MDHEN, CDR2 SYDVKM. This chain's CDR3 is CASSLPRTGGADTQYF. As DNA, the CDR3 is TGTGCCAGCAGTTTACCCAGGACAGGGGGCGCAGATACGCAGTATTTT.

The chain carries TRBV5-4 and TRBJ1-3, with D unresolved. This CDR3 has 13 residues. Germline V gene sequence: CDR1 SGHNT, CDR2 YYREEE (reference sequence). Trimming took off 2 bases at V and 4 bases at J, with 7 bases between the two ends. In DNA form, the CDR3 reads TGTGCCAGCAGCTTCCCCGCCGGAAACACCATATATTTT. Translated: CASSFPAGNTIYF. The complete variable domain, with remaining parts taken from reference TRBV5-4 and TRBJ1-3, reads ETGVTQSPTHLIKTRGQQVTLRCSSQSGHNTVSWYQQALGQGPQFIFQYYREEENGRGNFPPRFSGLQFPNYSSELNVNALELDDSALYLCASSFPAGNTIYFGEGSWLTVV.

This clonotype was detected only a few times. The chain combines TRBV2 with TRBJ2-1; 8 bases are shared with TRBD2. V lost 7 bases to trimming and J lost 0 bases; unmatched junction nucleotides: 5. CDR3 length: 15 residues. Germline loops: CDR1 SNHLY, CDR2 FYNNEI. The CDR3 DNA is TGTGCCAGCACCGAGAGCGGGAGCTCCTACAATGAGCAGTTCTTC. Its translation: CASTESGSSYNEQFF.

This clonotype was counted many times. The chain joins TRBV20-1 to TRBJ2-1, with D perhaps being TRBD1 or TRBD2 (5 bases each). Germline CDR1 and CDR2: DFQATT and SNEGSKA (reference sequence). V lost 4 bases, J lost 2 bases, and 9 bases lay in between. The CDR3 contains 13 residues. Here the CDR3 DNA reads TGCAGTGCTATGGTGGGGGCCTACAATGAGCAGTTCTTC. Its translation is CSAMVGAYNEQFF.

V usage is TRBV20-1 and J usage is TRBJ2-7; 9 nucleotides match TRBD2. The CDR3 extends over 15 amino acids. After removal of 5 bases from V and 6 bases from J, the junction contained 14 bases not matched to a gene. Germline V gene sequence: CDR1 DFQATT, CDR2 SNEGSKA (reference sequence). The CDR3 protein is CSAPRQGLAASEQYF. DNA of the CDR3: TGCAGTGCTCCCCGACAGGGACTAGCTGCCAGCGAGCAGTACTTC.

The V and J genes are TRBV7-2 and TRBJ2-7; a weak D match, TRBD1 (6 bases). V was pared by 6 bases and J by 9 bases, with 27 bases between. This CDR3 is built from 16 residues. CDR1 SGHTA and CDR2 FQGNSA come from the germline V gene. CDR3 in amino acids: CASSIQGDPYLRGQYF. The CDR3 region has the DNA TGTGCCAGCAGTATACAGGGTGACCCATATCTACGGGGGCAGTACTTC.

This chain links TRBV4-1 with TRBJ1-1, with 8 positions matching TRBD1. V lost 8 bases, J lost 2 bases, and 7 bases stayed unmatched. The length of the CDR3 is 14 residues. CDR1 and CDR2 (germline): MGHRA, YSYEKL. CDR3 DNA: TGCGCCAGCTTAAGTGGACAGGGTAACACTGAAGCTTTCTTT. Translated: CASLSGQGNTEAFF.